Listed below are T cell receptor beta chains from one sample, sequenced in a study of spatial heterogeneity in lung cancer. From the 5' RACE reads, TCRdb called clonotypes with MiXCR, one entry per CDR3 protein. The sample comprises about 3,300 distinct CDR3 sequences, around 9.8% of which are singletons, and approximately 27% rests with the top ten. The sample in question was normal lung tissue next to the tumor, obtained at surgery. All receptors derive from a male donor with early-stage non-small cell lung cancer. Each CDR3 is given with its conserved first and last residue. The D gene is left open where the match is weak. Rows give clone size only sometimes, using once, few, many, or a class for an expanded clone.

abundance	d_gene	v_gene	len	j_gene	CDR3aa	CDR3nt
medium-sized	TRBD1	TRBV6-1	14	TRBJ2-1	CASSVRGTGGEQFF	TGTGCCAGCAGTGTTCGTGGGACAGGGGGCGAGCAGTTCTTC
medium-sized	-	TRBV7-2	16	TRBJ2-7	CASSAKSGTVSYEQYF	TGTGCCAGCAGCGCGAAGTCCGGGACTGTCTCCTACGAGCAGTACTTC
many	-	TRBV30	11	TRBJ2-1	CAWSAGVLGFF	TGTGCCTGGAGTGCGGGGGTCCTCGGGTTCTTC
many	-	TRBV6-5	15	TRBJ2-1	CASTDVKLSSGEQFF	TGTGCCAGCACCGATGTTAAGTTGTCTAGTGGGGAGCAGTTCTTC
many	-	TRBV2	12	TRBJ2-2	CASREYTGELFF	TGTGCCAGCAGAGAGTACACCGGGGAGCTGTTTTTT
-	-	TRBV20-1	13	TRBJ2-3	CSANRESTDTQYF	TGCAGTGCTAACAGGGAAAGCACAGATACGCAGTATTTT
-	-	TRBV7-2	11	TRBJ2-4	CASSLSVIQYF	TGTGCCAGCAGCTTATCAGTAATTCAGTACTTC
-	-	TRBV6-5	14	TRBJ2-3	CASSYRTATDTQYF	TGTGCCAGCAGTTATAGAACAGCCACAGATACGCAGTATTTT
medium-sized	TRBD2	TRBV7-2	13	TRBJ2-1	CASSLDSGSEQFF	TGTGCCAGCAGCTTAGATAGCGGGAGCGAGCAGTTCTTC
-	TRBD2	TRBV5-1	16	TRBJ2-3	CASSSQLAGRTDTQYF	TGCGCCAGCAGCTCCCAACTAGCGGGGCGCACAGATACGCAGTATTTT
few	-	TRBV28	17	TRBJ2-3	CASSLHLRGANTDTQYF	TGTGCCAGCAGTTTACATTTACGGGGGGCGAACACAGATACGCAGTATTTT
-	TRBD2	TRBV4-1	16	TRBJ2-2	CASSQETSAHTGELFF	TGCGCCAGCAGCCAAGAGACTAGCGCTCACACCGGGGAGCTGTTTTTT
many	-	TRBV6-6	13	TRBJ2-3	CASSYGGTDTQYF	TGTGCCAGCAGTTACGGGGGCACAGATACGCAGTATTTT
medium-sized	-	TRBV11-2	14	TRBJ2-7	CASSWGQGRDEQYF	TGTGCCAGCAGCTGGGGGCAGGGACGAGACGAGCAGTACTTC
many	TRBD1	TRBV5-1	14	TRBJ1-1	CATSMGQGNTEAFF	TGCGCCACTTCTATGGGACAGGGGAACACTGAAGCTTTCTTT
-	-	TRBV20-1	13	TRBJ2-1	CSARTLAQNEQFF	TGCAGTGCTAGAACGCTAGCGCAGAATGAGCAGTTCTTC
-	TRBD1	TRBV20-1	13	TRBJ1-6	CSARTGYGSPLHF	TGCAGTGCGAGGACAGGGTATGGTTCACCCCTCCACTTT
medium-sized	-	TRBV7-8	17	TRBJ1-2	CASSLGHPGPGDYGYTF	TGTGCCAGCAGCTTAGGCCACCCGGGCCCAGGGGACTATGGCTACACCTTC
-	-	TRBV20-1	13	TRBJ2-7	CSASGRDSYEQYF	TGCAGTGCTAGCGGCAGGGACTCCTACGAGCAGTACTTC
many	-	TRBV2	18	TRBJ1-5	CASSRDSNRATSNQPQHF	TGTGCCAGCAGTCGCGACTCAAACCGGGCTACGAGCAATCAGCCCCAGCATTTT
-	-	TRBV5-5	16	TRBJ2-3	CASSLGGRGPTDTQYF	TGTGCCAGCAGCTTGGGAGGGCGGGGGCCCACAGATACGCAGTATTTT
-	TRBD1	TRBV6-2/TRBV6-3	18	TRBJ2-2	CASSYSMPGGVGTGELFF	TGTGCCAGCAGTTACTCGATGCCAGGGGGCGTGGGCACCGGGGAGCTGTTTTTT
medium-sized	-	TRBV7-8	17	TRBJ2-6	CASSLRAGHSGANVLTF	TGTGCCAGCAGCTTACGGGCAGGACACTCTGGGGCCAACGTCCTGACTTTC
medium-sized	-	TRBV13	13	TRBJ2-5	CASSLAVSETQYF	TGTGCCAGCAGCTTAGCAGTATCAGAGACCCAGTACTTC
many	TRBD1	TRBV4-1	15	TRBJ2-5	CASSHSGQGQETQYF	TGCGCCAGCAGCCATTCCGGACAGGGCCAAGAGACCCAGTACTTC
many	TRBD1	TRBV10-3	15	TRBJ1-1	CAISVSTGVNTEAFF	TGTGCCATCAGTGTCTCGACAGGGGTGAACACTGAAGCTTTCTTT
-	-	TRBV3-1	16	TRBJ2-1	CASSQAGRSAYNEQFF	TGTGCCAGCAGCCAAGCCGGGAGAAGCGCCTACAATGAGCAGTTCTTC
many	TRBD1	TRBV3-1	15	TRBJ2-2	CASSQSGQGAVGLFF	TGTGCCAGCAGCCAGTCGGGACAGGGGGCGGTGGGGCTGTTTTTT
medium-sized	-	TRBV2	14	TRBJ2-2	CASSRDRDTGELFF	TGTGCCAGCAGTCGGGATCGCGACACCGGGGAGCTGTTTTTT
many	-	TRBV7-9	12	TRBJ2-1	CASSLEANEQFF	TGTGCCAGCAGCTTAGAAGCGAATGAGCAGTTCTTC
many	-	TRBV12-3/TRBV12-4	16	TRBJ2-4	CASSFWAGQAKNIQYF	TGTGCCAGCAGTTTTTGGGCAGGGCAAGCCAAAAACATTCAGTACTTC
medium-sized	TRBD1	TRBV20-1	14	TRBJ1-6	CSARGTGNNSPLHF	TGCAGTGCTAGAGGGACAGGGAATAATTCACCCCTCCACTTT
medium-sized	-	TRBV3-1	16	TRBJ2-3	CASSQPVGGSTDTQYF	TGTGCCAGCAGCCAACCCGTGGGCGGTAGCACAGATACGCAGTATTTT
many	TRBD1	TRBV20-1	12	TRBJ2-5	CSAPQGGETQYF	TGCAGTGCTCCACAGGGGGGAGAGACCCAGTACTTC
many	TRBD2	TRBV6-5	16	TRBJ2-3	CASSYSPGGGTDTQYF	TGTGCCAGCAGTTACTCTCCCGGGGGGGGCACAGATACGCAGTATTTT
many	-	TRBV11-2	15	TRBJ1-5	CASSFEGGAMWPQHF	TGTGCCAGCAGCTTTGAGGGGGGAGCTATGTGGCCCCAGCATTTT
medium-sized	TRBD1	TRBV10-3	16	TRBJ1-6	CAISGGQGALNSPLHF	TGTGCCATCAGTGGGGGACAGGGGGCGTTGAATTCACCCCTCCACTTT
-	-	TRBV6-5	16	TRBJ2-3	CASREPGPGETDTQYF	TGTGCCAGCAGGGAACCCGGGCCAGGGGAGACAGATACGCAGTATTTT
medium-sized	TRBD2	TRBV20-1	16	TRBJ2-3	CSARAGRAAGTDTQYF	TGCAGTGCTAGAGCTGGGAGGGCGGCTGGGACAGATACGCAGTATTTT
medium-sized	-	TRBV20-1	14	TRBJ1-5	CSAKAGGGNQPQHF	TGCAGTGCTAAGGCGGGGGGCGGCAATCAGCCCCAGCATTTT